Below, one T cell receptor beta chain is given with its context. The target antigen is unknown. Germline values: CDR1 MDHEN, CDR2 SYDVKM. The CDR3 is 14 amino acids. V shed 3 bases and J shed 5 bases, with 11 bases lying between them. This entry comes from a study of shared clonotypes between healthy human individuals. The overall study: Per donor, three plates held CD4 naive cells, three held CD4 memory, two held CD8 naive and one held CD8 memory.

Data came from immunoSEQ multiplex PCR; TCRdb stores just in-frame clones and leaves some out. The sample lists fewer than 1.8 million clones, around 98.5% occurring once. Notes on the study in general: Estimated richness was generally greater in naive than memory subsets. Lower generation probabilities were found for non-shared clonotypes than for those shared by all four donors.

This TCR was recovered from a man aged 25-45 years in good health. The chain combines TRBV28 with TRBJ1-5, with a possible D match to TRBD1 (5 bases). The source material was naive CD4+ T cells sorted from blood. As to subset: CD45RA+ positively selected. CDR3 sequence: CASSLGLPYQPQHF. The DNA of the CDR3 is TGTGCCAGCAGTTTGGGACTGCCATATCAGCCCCAGCATTTT.